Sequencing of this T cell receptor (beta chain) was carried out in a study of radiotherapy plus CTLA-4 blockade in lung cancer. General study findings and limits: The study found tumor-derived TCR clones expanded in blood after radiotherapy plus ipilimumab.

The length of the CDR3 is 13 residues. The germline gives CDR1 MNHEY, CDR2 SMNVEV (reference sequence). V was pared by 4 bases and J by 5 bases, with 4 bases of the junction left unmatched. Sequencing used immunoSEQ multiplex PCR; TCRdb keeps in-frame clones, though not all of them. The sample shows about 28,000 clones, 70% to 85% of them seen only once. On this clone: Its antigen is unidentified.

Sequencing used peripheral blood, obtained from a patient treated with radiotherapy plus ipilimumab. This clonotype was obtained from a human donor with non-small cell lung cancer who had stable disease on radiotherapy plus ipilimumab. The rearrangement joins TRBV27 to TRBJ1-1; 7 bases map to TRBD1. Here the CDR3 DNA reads TGTGCCAGCAGTTACAGGGGCGAGACTGAAGCTTTCTTT. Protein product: CASSYRGETEAFF.